The clone carrying this T cell receptor (beta chain) appeared a single time. The entry originates in a study of Ad26.COV2.S vaccination and SARS-CoV-2 variants. The treatment denotes: roughly 18 received Ad26.COV2.S at low or high dose, single or two shots; roughly five received placebo; per-sample allocation not given. Samples came from day 63 after the first vaccine or placebo injection. Per the germline V gene, CDR1 is SGHTA and CDR2 is FQGNSA. Germline trimming cut 5 bases from V and 8 bases from J; bases unmatched to any gene: 12. This CDR3 spans 16 amino acids. The method was immunoSEQ multiplex PCR; TCRdb's version includes in-frame clones alone and lacks a portion of them. Of under 250,000 clones listed, around nine tenths are singletons.

The chain has TRBV7-2 and TRBJ1-6; 7 bases are shared with TRBD1. This receptor was obtained from a person aged 18-60 years who received the Ad26.COV2.S COVID-19 vaccine or a placebo. Sequencing was performed on peripheral blood, taken in a trial of Ad26.COV2.S vaccine versus placebo. CDR3 sequence: CASSRFGQGDDSPLHF. The CDR3 coding sequence is TGTGCCAGCAGCCGCTTTGGGCAGGGGGACGATTCACCCCTCCACTTT. The whole variable domain, remainder taken from reference TRBV7-2 and TRBJ1-6, is GAGVSQSPSNKVTEKGKDVELRCDPISGHTALYWYRQSLGQGLEFLIYFQGNSAPDKSGLPSDRFSAERTGGSVSTLTIQRTQQEDSAVYLCASSRFGQGDDSPLHFGNGTRLTVT.